The following is a T cell receptor (beta chain) sequence with its context. The assay was immunoSEQ multiplex PCR, and TCRdb's table has in-frame clones only and misses some. The data hold fewer than 700,000 clones, with roughly four fifths observed a single time. This entry belongs to a study of shared clonotypes between healthy human individuals. The CDR3 runs to 13 residues. Looked up from germline, CDR1 is MDHEN and CDR2 is SYDVKM. V lost 3 bases to trimming and J lost 4 bases, with 7 bases between them. Sequenced: PBMCs. The chain uses TRBV28 and TRBJ1-3, with D unclear. The TCR originated in a woman aged 35 to 49 in good health. Some clones in this sample may be carry-over from other donors' samples. The CDR3: CASSFLRGNTIYF. CDR3 DNA sequence: TGTGCCAGCAGTTTCCTCCGGGGAAACACCATATATTTT.